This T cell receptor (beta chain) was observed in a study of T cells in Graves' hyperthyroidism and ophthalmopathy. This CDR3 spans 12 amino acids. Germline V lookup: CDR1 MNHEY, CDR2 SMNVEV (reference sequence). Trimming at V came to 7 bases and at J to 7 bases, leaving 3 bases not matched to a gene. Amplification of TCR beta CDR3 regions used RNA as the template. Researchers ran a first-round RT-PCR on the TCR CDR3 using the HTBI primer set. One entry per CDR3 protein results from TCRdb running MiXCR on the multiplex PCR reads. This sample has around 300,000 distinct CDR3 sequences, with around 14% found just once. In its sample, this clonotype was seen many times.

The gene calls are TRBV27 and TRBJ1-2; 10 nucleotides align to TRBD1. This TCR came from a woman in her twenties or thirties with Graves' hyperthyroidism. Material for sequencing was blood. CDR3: CASKGQGFGYTF. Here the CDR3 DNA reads TGTGCCAGCAAGGGACAGGGGTTTGGCTACACCTTC.